Listed below are T cell receptor beta chains from one sample, sequenced in a study of graft-versus-host responses after intestinal transplantation. Generated by immunoSEQ multiplex PCR, the TCRdb table keeps only in-frame clones and is missing some. The table shows roughly 8,700 clones, with roughly 30% occurring only once. The sequencing used alloreactive CD8+ T cells from a mixed lymphocyte reaction culture, collected before intestinal transplant. Receptor source: a human patient who received an intestinal transplant. Both conserved end residues are part of each CDR3. The D gene is left open where the match is weak. The size field is filled for only some rows; it gives once, few, many or a size class.

d_call	v_call	j_call	clone_size	cdr3_nt	cdr3_aa
-	TRBV6-5	TRBJ2-5	-	TGTGCCAGCAGTTACACCCCGGGGACACAAGAGACCCAGTACTTC	CASSYTPGTQETQYF
-	TRBV6-5	TRBJ1-1	-	TGTGCCAGCAGTTACTCTGTAATTGAAGCTTTCTTT	CASSYSVIEAFF
TRBD2	TRBV6-5	TRBJ2-7	few	TGTGCCAGCAGTTACCTCCAGGGACTACGGTACGAGCAGTACTTC	CASSYLQGLRYEQYF
-	TRBV27	TRBJ1-1	medium-sized	TGTGCCAGCAGTTTTGCGGTTGGCAGCCAAACTGAAGCTTTCTTT	CASSFAVGSQTEAFF
TRBD1	TRBV28	TRBJ1-3	medium-sized	TGTGCCAGCAGTAGCACAGGGGAGGCTCTTGGAAACACCATATATTTT	CASSSTGEALGNTIYF
-	TRBV7-9	TRBJ1-5	-	TGTGCCAGCAGCTTTATGGGGGGGAGCAATCAGCCCCAGCATTTT	CASSFMGGSNQPQHF
-	TRBV4-2	TRBJ2-3	-	TGTGCCAGCAGCCAAGATCTGACAGTTAGCACAGATACGCAGTATTTT	CASSQDLTVSTDTQYF
TRBD2	TRBV13	TRBJ2-1	few	TGTGCCAGCAGCTTTACAGCGGGAGGGAGGTCCAATGAGCAGTTCTTC	CASSFTAGGRSNEQFF
TRBD2	TRBV27	TRBJ2-1	few	TGTGCCAGCAGTTTGGGGAGGGCCCGCTCCTACAATGAGCAGTTCTTC	CASSLGRARSYNEQFF
TRBD1	TRBV10-2	TRBJ2-7	-	TGCGCCAGCAGTGCTGGGACAGGCCTCCCCTACGAGCAGTACTTC	CASSAGTGLPYEQYF
TRBD2	TRBV7-9	TRBJ2-1	-	TGTGCCAGCAGTTACTCTAGCGGGAGTAGGAATGAGCAGTTCTTC	CASSYSSGSRNEQFF
TRBD1	TRBV4-1	TRBJ2-7	-	TGCGCCAGCAGCCATCCGGGACAGGGGGCCAACGAGCAGTACTTC	CASSHPGQGANEQYF
-	TRBV18	TRBJ2-7	-	TGTGCCAGCTCACTCAGTCTCGCCTCAGGAACCTACGAGCAGTACTTC	CASSLSLASGTYEQYF
TRBD2	TRBV29-1	TRBJ2-7	few	TGCAGCGTTGCCTGGGAGGGCAGAGTGTACGAGCAGTACTTC	CSVAWEGRVYEQYF
-	TRBV4-1	TRBJ2-2	-	TGCGCCAGCGGAGGACCATACACCGGGGAGCTGTTTTTT	CASGGPYTGELFF
-	TRBV5-1	TRBJ2-6	-	TGTGCCAGCAGCTTGGCCTTCTCTGGGGCCAACGTCCTGACTTTC	CASSLAFSGANVLTF
-	TRBV27	TRBJ2-7	medium-sized	TGTGCCAGCAGTTTAGGCCCAGGGGCCGTGGGGGAGCAGTACTTC	CASSLGPGAVGEQYF
TRBD1	TRBV11-3	TRBJ1-1	-	TGTGCCAGCAGCAGAGACAGGGGGCGAGCTTTCTTT	CASSRDRGRAFF